One sample yielded the 30 T cell receptor beta chains listed below, sequenced in a study of T-cell reconstitution after alpha-beta-depleted transplantation in children. Unique molecular identifiers were incorporated when the TCRbeta library was constructed. In TCRdb, the PCR reads were re-called with MiXCR into one record per CDR3 protein. The data show roughly 120,000 distinct CDR3 sequences, with roughly 23% seen just once and over 9.5% held by the top ten. Sequenced here: PBMCs, mostly from graft donor cells, sampled 180 days after TCRalphabeta/CD19-depleted stem cell transplant. These receptors came from a male patient aged 2-15 years who had a stem cell transplant for chronic granulomatous disease, so the T cells may come from the graft donor.

This clonotype was detected many times. The V gene is TRBV29-1, the J gene TRBJ1-2; no firm D call. Germline values: CDR1 SQVTM, CDR2 ANQGSEA. This CDR3 has 13 amino acids. V dropped 3 bases and J dropped 8 bases, with 16 bases sitting between them. DNA of the CDR3: TGCAGCGTTGATGATCCCGTGGCTTGGGGCTACACCTTC. Amino acids: CSVDDPVAWGYTF.

The chain is built from TRBV10-1 and TRBJ2-7, with D perhaps matching TRBD2 (6 bases). Germline V lookup: CDR1 WNHNN, CDR2 SYGVQD (reference sequence). V was pared by 6 bases and J by 7 bases, with 16 bases between. The CDR3 runs 13 residues. For the CDR3, the DNA is TGCGCCAGCAGCCTAGGACGGGAGTTGGAGCAGTACTTC. Translation: CASSLGRELEQYF.

This clonotype came up a few times. The V call is TRBV6-4, the J call TRBJ2-5; weak D call: TRBD1 (7 bases). The CDR3 totals 22 residues. The ends were cut back, 5 bases at V and 0 bases at J, with 34 bases in the middle. Germline V gene lookup returns CDR1 MRHNA and CDR2 SNTAGT. In DNA form, the CDR3 reads TGTGCCAGCAGTCCCGGACAGGTGGTACGACTAGATTTAAAGGCGTACCAAGAGACCCAGTACTTC. Residues: CASSPGQVVRLDLKAYQETQYF.

This clonotype appeared a few times. The V call is TRBV20-1, the J call TRBJ2-2, with D unclear. The V end was cut by 4 bases, the J end by 4 bases, with 10 bases between. This CDR3 is 13 amino acids long. From germline, CDR1 is DFQATT and CDR2 SNEGSKA (reference sequence). CDR3 residues: CSAIGRVTGELFF. As DNA, the CDR3 is TGCAGTGCTATAGGAAGGGTCACCGGGGAGCTGTTTTTT.

This chain connects TRBV7-2 to TRBJ2-1; D is uncertain. Per the germline V gene, CDR1 is SGHTA and CDR2 is FQGNSA. This CDR3 contains 15 residues. V lost 3 bases, J lost 1 base, and 10 bases lay in between. CDR3 amino acids: CASSLTPASYNEQFF. The CDR3 DNA reads TGTGCCAGCAGCTTGACTCCAGCGTCCTACAATGAGCAGTTCTTC.

This clonotype has at least ten counts. The V call is TRBV20-1, the J call TRBJ2-2; no definite D call. Germline V gene lookup returns CDR1 DFQATT and CDR2 SNEGSKA (reference sequence). The CDR3 has 13 residues. The V end was cut by 0 bases, the J end by 5 bases, with 7 bases between. CDR3 sequence reads: CSARDGQTGELFF. The CDR3 DNA reads as TGCAGTGCTAGAGATGGGCAGACCGGGGAGCTGTTTTTT.

This clonotype was detected many times. The V and J genes are TRBV12-3 or TRBV12-4 and TRBJ2-1; 11 bases are a match to TRBD2. This CDR3 comprises 13 residues. The V gene end was trimmed by 6 bases and the J gene end by 6 bases; junction bases not matched to a gene: 1. CDR3 region: CASRTSGINEQFF. The CDR3 DNA follows: TGTGCCAGCAGGACTAGCGGGATCAATGAGCAGTTCTTC.

The rearrangement uses TRBV20-1 and TRBJ2-1; TRBD1 might be the D (6 bases). The germline V and J ends were trimmed by 0 bases and 15 bases, with 21 bases remaining between them. The length of the CDR3 is 14 residues. The V gene's germline CDR1 is DFQATT and CDR2 SNEGSKA (reference sequence). The CDR3 region is CSARDSNRELHLFF. The CDR3 DNA follows: TGCAGTGCTAGAGACTCCAACAGGGAACTCCACCTGTTCTTC.

The chain couples TRBV19 to TRBJ2-3; D gene unclear. Germline values: CDR1 LNHDA, CDR2 SQIVND (reference sequence). The CDR3 runs 17 residues. Trimming stripped 3 bases from V and 2 bases from J, with 18 bases between. This CDR3 is CASSIPLDWRNTDTQYF. The CDR3 DNA reads as TGTGCCAGTAGTATCCCACTGGATTGGCGGAACACAGATACGCAGTATTTT.

The chain has TRBV12-3 or TRBV12-4 and TRBJ1-2; 10 bases fit TRBD1. The CDR3 is 14 residues long. V lost 6 bases and J lost 6; bases outside the gene matches: 7. CDR3 sequence (DNA): TGTGCCAGCAGATGGGACAGGGGAAGGAATGGCTACACCTTC. Amino acid sequence: CASRWDRGRNGYTF.

The V and J genes are TRBV6-5 and TRBJ2-1; D is unresolved. The CDR3 sequence is 15 residues long. Trimming took off 2 bases at V and 0 bases at J, with 8 bases between the two ends. The germline V gene encodes CDR1 MNHEY and CDR2 SVGAGI. The CDR3: CASSYEGFSYNEQFF. CDR3 coding DNA: TGTGCCAGCAGTTACGAAGGGTTCTCCTACAATGAGCAGTTCTTC.

This clonotype was detected only once. The V gene is TRBV12-3 or TRBV12-4, the J gene TRBJ2-7; 9 bases agree with TRBD1. CDR3 size: 15 residues. V gave up 3 bases and J gave up 2 bases; unmatched junction bases: 5. CDR3 region: CASSFTTGGTYEQYF. CDR3 sequence (DNA): TGTGCCAGCAGTTTTACGACAGGGGGAACCTACGAGCAGTACTTC.

Ten or more counts support this clonotype. The V and J genes are TRBV4-3 and TRBJ2-3, with a weak D call TRBD2 (6 bases). From germline, CDR1 is LGHNA and CDR2 YSLEER. The germline V and J ends were trimmed by 1 base and 2 bases, with 25 bases remaining between them. This CDR3 is 20 amino acids long. CDR3 amino acids: CASSQVVFGLTEGNTDTQYF. The CDR3 DNA is TGCGCCAGCAGCCAAGTTGTATTCGGACTCACGGAGGGTAACACAGATACGCAGTATTTT.

The gene calls are TRBV12-3 or TRBV12-4 and TRBJ1-1, with unresolved D. With 6 bases removed from V and 4 bases from J, the gap between germline ends came to 18 bases. The length of the CDR3 is 15 residues. CDR3 amino acids: CASRGPREKRTEAFF. The CDR3 nucleotides read TGTGCCAGCAGAGGCCCGCGGGAGAAACGCACTGAAGCTTTCTTT.

This clonotype was detected many times. The chain employs TRBV20-1 and TRBJ2-1, with 9 bases identical to TRBD2. The trim removed 6 bases at V and 7 bases at J, leaving 13 bases unmatched. CDR1 is DFQATT, CDR2 SNEGSKA, per germline (reference sequence). The CDR3 contains 15 residues. The CDR3 loop is CSASGILAGRNEQFF. For the CDR3, the DNA is TGCAGTGCGAGTGGGATTCTAGCGGGGAGGAATGAGCAGTTCTTC.

J is TRBJ1-1 and V is TRBV4-1; D is unresolved. Germline CDR1 and CDR2: MGHRA and YSYEKL. V lost 4 bases and J 0 bases, leaving 9 bases between the germline ends. The CDR3 has 14 residues. This chain's CDR3 is CASSPGVMNTEAFF. Here the CDR3 DNA reads TGCGCCAGCAGCCCAGGTGTGATGAACACTGAAGCTTTCTTT.

The chain has TRBV6-4 and TRBJ2-1, with D tentatively TRBD2 (6 bases). This CDR3 has 14 amino acids. V was cut by 4 bases and J by 3 bases, with 10 bases left in between. Germline V gene data show CDR1 as MRHNA and CDR2 as SNTAGT. The CDR3 spells CASSVASDYNEQFF. In DNA, the CDR3 is TGTGCCAGCAGTGTGGCTAGCGACTACAATGAGCAGTTCTTC.

V gene TRBV6-2 or TRBV6-3 combines with J gene TRBJ2-5; D unresolved. The CDR3 extends over 15 amino acids. The V end lost 4 bases, the J end lost 4 bases, and 16 bases lay between the germline ends. From germline, CDR1 is MNHEY and CDR2 SVGEGT. This chain's CDR3 is CASSSLGHPAETQYF. The CDR3 nucleotides are TGTGCCAGCAGTTCCCTAGGGCACCCCGCAGAGACCCAGTACTTC.

In its sample, this clonotype was seen a few times. The chain joins TRBV28 to TRBJ2-3; D unclear. CDR1 is MDHEN and CDR2 is SYDVKM in the germline V gene. The V gene lost 7 bases and the J gene lost 1 base, with 9 bases spanning the gap. The CDR3 has 13 amino acids. CDR3 in amino acids: CASNTGGTDTQYF. Written as DNA, the CDR3 is TGTGCCAGCAACACTGGCGGCACAGATACGCAGTATTTT.

Many counts were recorded for this clonotype. The chain combines TRBV18 with TRBJ2-7; D remains ambiguous. V was shortened by 3 bases and J by 3 bases, with 9 bases between the two germline ends. This CDR3 region has 13 residues. The germline V gene has CDR1 KGHSH and CDR2 LQKENI. The CDR3: CASSPLGNYEQYF. The CDR3 DNA sequence: TGTGCCAGCTCACCGCTGGGGAACTACGAGCAGTACTTC. The complete variable domain, with remaining parts taken from reference TRBV18 and TRBJ2-7, reads NAGVMQNPRHLVRRRGQEARLRCSPMKGHSHVYWYRQLPEEGLKFMVYLQKENIIDESGMPKERFSAEFPKEGPSILRIQQVVRGDSAAYFCASSPLGNYEQYFGPGTRLTVT.

The chain combines TRBV20-1 with TRBJ2-7; D is perhaps TRBD1 or TRBD2 (7 bases each). Germline V lookup: CDR1 DFQATT, CDR2 SNEGSKA (reference sequence). There are 15 residues in the CDR3. V was cut by 5 bases and J by 2 bases, with 19 bases left in between. The CDR3, as DNA: TGCAGTGCTTACAGGGGAGGGAGGACAACCTACGAGCAGTACTTC. Translation gives CSAYRGGRTTYEQYF.

The V call is TRBV15, the J call TRBJ2-3; tentatively, D is TRBD2 (6 bases). The V end lost 8 bases, the J end lost 5 bases, and 14 bases lay between the germline ends. Looked up from germline, CDR1 is LNHNV and CDR2 is YYDKDF (reference sequence). This CDR3 spans 13 amino acids. Here the CDR3 reads CATRELVVDTQYF. The CDR3 region has the DNA TGTGCCACCCGGGAGTTGGTAGTAGATACGCAGTATTTT.

This clonotype was counted many times. The chain is built from TRBV12-2 and TRBJ2-1. TRBV12-2 corresponds to a pseudogene. This CDR3 is 13 amino acids long. For the CDR3, the DNA is TGTGCAAGTCGCTTCTGCTCCTACAATGAGCAGTTCTTC. Translation: CASRFCSYNEQFF.

The chain recombines TRBV5-1 with TRBJ2-7; D is perhaps TRBD2 (5 bases). Germline V gene lookup returns CDR1 SGHRS and CDR2 YFSETQ. The CDR3 contains 13 residues. Trimming took 1 base from V and 5 from J, leaving 10 bases between them. The CDR3 bases are TGCGCCAGCAGCTTGTTACTAGGCCACGAGCAGTACTTC. Protein: CASSLLLGHEQYF.

This clonotype was detected only a few times. This chain uses TRBV5-6 with TRBJ2-7, with 12 positions matching TRBD2. The CDR3 is 14 residues long. With V trimmed by 5 bases and J by 3 bases, 3 bases remained unmatched. CDR1 and CDR2 from the germline V gene are SGHDT and YYEEEE. Here the CDR3 reads CASRKTSGSYEQYF. CDR3 nucleotide sequence: TGTGCCAGCAGGAAGACTAGCGGGAGCTACGAGCAGTACTTC.

This rearrangement joins TRBV27 to TRBJ2-5, with a tentative D call TRBD1 (5 bases). The V gene's germline CDR1 is MNHEY and CDR2 SMNVEV (reference sequence). This CDR3 has 13 amino acids. V gave up 4 bases and J gave up 2 bases, with 8 bases separating them. CDR3 loop: CASSSTAQETQYF. As DNA, the CDR3 is TGTGCCAGCAGTTCGACAGCACAAGAGACCCAGTACTTC.

The chain uses TRBV7-9 and TRBJ2-1; possible D gene TRBD2, 6 bases. V dropped 7 bases and J dropped 4 bases, with 17 bases sitting between them. CDR1 is SEHNR and CDR2 is FQNEAQ in the germline V gene (reference sequence). The CDR3 loop spans 15 amino acids. CDR3 in amino acids: CASNKYSSEYNEQFF. The CDR3 nucleotides read TGTGCCAGCAACAAGTACTCTAGCGAATACAATGAGCAGTTCTTC.

This clonotype was seen at least ten times. The V call is TRBV20-1, the J call TRBJ1-2; TRBD1 aligns across 9 bases. The CDR3 is made up of 12 amino acids. Germline CDR1 and CDR2: DFQATT and SNEGSKA (reference sequence). V dropped 6 bases and J dropped 2; count of bases not matched to a gene: 1. CDR3 amino acids: CSAGTGNYGYTF. CDR3 sequence (DNA): TGCAGTGCGGGGACAGGGAACTATGGCTACACCTTC.

This clonotype has a handful of counts. The rearrangement joins TRBV20-1 to TRBJ2-2, with TRBD1 as a possible D gene (5 bases). This CDR3 is 16 amino acids long. CDR1 is DFQATT, CDR2 SNEGSKA, per germline (reference sequence). Trimming left V 3 bases short and J 0 bases short, with 14 bases between. The CDR3 region has the DNA TGCAGTGCTAGTAAAGGGGCAGCACCGAACACCGGGGAGCTGTTTTTT. This gives the protein CSASKGAAPNTGELFF.

The chain carries TRBV29-1 and TRBJ1-5, with TRBD1 as a possible D gene (6 bases). V was cut by 4 bases and J by 2 bases, with 15 bases left in between. The V gene's germline CDR1 is SQVTM and CDR2 ANQGSEA. The length of the CDR3 is 15 residues. For the CDR3, the DNA is TGCAGCGTTGCATTGTCGGGGGCTGGCAATCAGCCCCAGCATTTT. Amino acid sequence: CSVALSGAGNQPQHF.